This T cell receptor (beta chain) was recorded in a study of blood T cell repertoires in COVID-19 (dated by TCRdb to between 2020 and 2021). Describing the broader study: Samples from collaborators originated in the United States, Italy and Spain and spanned both the acute and convalescent phases of COVID-19. The sample metadata nearly always contained a de-identified subject ID, COVID-19 status, age in years and sex. Deeply sampled blood TCRbeta repertoires from subjects exposed to, actively infected with, or recovered from COVID-19 were included in the dataset. The prospective study material was composed of cDNA or gDNA derived from T cells, B-cell-depleted T cells, or PBMCs. The repertoires were released in a freely available public database meant as a resource for research on the immune response to SARS-CoV-2. HLA class I and class II types, where available, came from metadata supplied by the sample provider rather than from assay-based typing. Samples were obtained from the ongoing ImmuneRACE study (first 160 participants) and from 1,254 subjects provided by 6 global collaborators. What the study reported, not specific to this receptor: Clinical and demographic metadata were provided uncurated, with the amount varying by source and participant.

The immunoSEQ Assay, a bias-controlled multiplex PCR, was used to amplify TCRbeta CDR3 regions from genomic DNA. Under the source paper's analysis protocol: Within the assay, amplification of reference gene primers was used to estimate how many nucleated cells each sample contained. To quantify the absolute abundance of each unique TCRbeta CDR3 rearrangement, sequence reads were collapsed and filtered. For each sample, productive Simpson clonality was calculated by taking the square root of Simpson's diversity index across productive rearrangements. In TCRdb, the immuneACCESS table is reduced to in-frame sequences with V and J assigned. These tables do not hold every clone; where another copy was compared, an unresolved V gene accounts for under half, and the others remain unexplained. D and trimming come from the DNA, and the V and J calls and clone size come from that table. Across this sample there are under 130,000 clones, with 82% seen only once. The ten largest clones represent 15% of the sample.

The collaborating institutions used their own protocols to collect whole blood in K2EDTA tubes. For TCRbeta analysis, collaborators shipped samples in one of three forms: frozen whole blood, isolated PBMCs, or DNA extracted from either of those sample types. Regarding this clone: The clone's antigen remains unknown. No base-level quality is on record; no much larger clone is a single base apart.

Reading from cysteine to phenylalanine, the CDR3 counts 14 amino acids. CDR3 DNA only is kept here, 42 bases in frame from base 1. CDR1 and CDR2 were assigned from the germline V gene as KGHSH and LQKENI. A distance of 11 bases separates the germline ends of V and J, which lose 2 bases and 5 bases respectively. The V gene is TRBV18 and the J gene is TRBJ2-3, with the D segment identity uncertain. Source material: peripheral blood. This receptor was obtained from an elderly woman with acute or convalescent COVID-19. The DNA reads as follows: TGTGCCAGCTCACCAGGTTACCGGAGAGATACGCAGTATTTT. This is translated as CASSPGYRRDTQYF.